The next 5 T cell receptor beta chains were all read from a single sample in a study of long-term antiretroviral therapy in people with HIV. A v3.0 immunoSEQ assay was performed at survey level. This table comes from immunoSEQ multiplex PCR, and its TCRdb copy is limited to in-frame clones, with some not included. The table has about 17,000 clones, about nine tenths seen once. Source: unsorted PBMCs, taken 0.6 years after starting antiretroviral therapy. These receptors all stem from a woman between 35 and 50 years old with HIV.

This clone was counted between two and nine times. The CDR3 protein is CAIGNSPLHF. The DNA of the CDR3 is TGTGCCATCGGCAATTCACCCCTCCACTTT. This chain uses TRBV10-3 with TRBJ1-6, with D hard to call. Germline lookup yields CDR1 ENHRY and CDR2 SYGVKD. This CDR3 spans 10 amino acids. V was trimmed by 8 bases and J by 7 bases, leaving 3 bases between them.

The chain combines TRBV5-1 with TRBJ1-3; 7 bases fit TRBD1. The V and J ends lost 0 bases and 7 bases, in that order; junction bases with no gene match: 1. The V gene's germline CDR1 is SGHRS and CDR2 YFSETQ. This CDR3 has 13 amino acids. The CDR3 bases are TGCGCCAGCAGCTTGGAACAGGGGAACACCATATATTTT. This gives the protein CASSLEQGNTIYF.

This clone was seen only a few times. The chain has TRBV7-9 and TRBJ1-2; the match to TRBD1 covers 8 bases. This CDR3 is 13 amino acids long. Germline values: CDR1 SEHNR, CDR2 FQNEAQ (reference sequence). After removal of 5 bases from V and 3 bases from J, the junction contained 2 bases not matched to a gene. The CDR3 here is CASSPQGDYGYTF. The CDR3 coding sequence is TGTGCCAGCAGCCCACAGGGGGACTATGGCTACACCTTC.

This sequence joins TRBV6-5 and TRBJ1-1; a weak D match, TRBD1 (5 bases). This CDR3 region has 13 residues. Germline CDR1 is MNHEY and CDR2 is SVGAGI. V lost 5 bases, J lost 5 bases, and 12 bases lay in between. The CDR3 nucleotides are TGTGCCAGCAGTAAAGCCGGGGGGACTGAAGCTTTCTTT. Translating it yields CASSKAGGTEAFF.

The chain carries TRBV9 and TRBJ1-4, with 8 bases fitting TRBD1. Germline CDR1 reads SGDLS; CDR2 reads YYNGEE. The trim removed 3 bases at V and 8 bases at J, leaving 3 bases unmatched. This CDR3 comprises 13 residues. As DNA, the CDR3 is TGTGCCAGCAGCGACGGGACAGGAGAAAAACTGTTTTTT. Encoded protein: CASSDGTGEKLFF.